This T cell receptor beta chain appears in the sequencing data of a study of cytomegalovirus exposure and HLA in healthy donors. Details on this clone: No antigen is known for it.

Findings and caveats of the study: Reportedly, cytomegalovirus status was diagnosed with high sensitivity and specificity. Subsequent analysis found a tendency for first-cohort TCR clusters to co-occur within the approximately 130 validation repertoires. According to the study, 150 to 200 TCR beta chains were cytomegalovirus-associated.

V gave up 5 bases and J gave up 6 bases; unmatched junction bases: 13. The length of the CDR3 is 16 residues. From germline, CDR1 is MRHNA and CDR2 SNTAGT. The donors belonged to the approximately 120-subject validation cohort, separate from the approximately 700-subject first cohort. This table comes from immunoSEQ multiplex PCR, and its TCRdb copy is limited to in-frame clones, with some not included. Of about 64,000 clones listed, around 95% are singletons. The sample consisted of PBMCs. This TCR was sampled from a woman aged 18-30 years in good health and CMV-seropositive. The V gene is TRBV6-4, the J gene TRBJ2-7, with TRBD1 identical over 10 bases. The chain's CDR3 is CASSYNRDRGPREQYF. CDR3 DNA sequence: TGTGCCAGCAGTTACAACCGGGACAGGGGCCCTCGCGAGCAGTACTTC.